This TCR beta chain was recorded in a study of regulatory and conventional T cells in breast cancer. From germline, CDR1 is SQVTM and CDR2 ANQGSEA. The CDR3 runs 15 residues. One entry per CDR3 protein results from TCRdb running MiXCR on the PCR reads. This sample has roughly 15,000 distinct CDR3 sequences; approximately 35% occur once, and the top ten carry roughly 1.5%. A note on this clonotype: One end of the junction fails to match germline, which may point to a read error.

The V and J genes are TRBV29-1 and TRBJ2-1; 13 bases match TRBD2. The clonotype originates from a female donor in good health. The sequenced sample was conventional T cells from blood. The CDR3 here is CSARTSGSQYKEQFF. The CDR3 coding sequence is TGCAGCGCTAGGACTAGCGGGAGCCAATACAAGGAGCAGTTCTTC.